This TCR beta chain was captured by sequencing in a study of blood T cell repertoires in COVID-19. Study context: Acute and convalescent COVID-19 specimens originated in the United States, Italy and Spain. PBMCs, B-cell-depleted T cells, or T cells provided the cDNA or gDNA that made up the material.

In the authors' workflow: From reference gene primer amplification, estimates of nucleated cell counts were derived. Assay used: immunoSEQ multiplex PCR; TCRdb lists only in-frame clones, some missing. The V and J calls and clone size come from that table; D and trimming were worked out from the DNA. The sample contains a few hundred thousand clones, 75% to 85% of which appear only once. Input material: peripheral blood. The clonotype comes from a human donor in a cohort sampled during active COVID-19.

The CDR3: CASRRGQGGSYEQYF. The DNA for the CDR3 is TGTGCCAGTAGGAGAGGACAGGGGGGAAGCTACGAGCAGTACTTC. This sequence joins TRBV19 and TRBJ2-7; 10 bases agree with TRBD1. The CDR3 covers 15 residues. Trimming cost V 6 bases and J 3 bases; bases outside gene matches: 8. Germline V gene lookup returns CDR1 LNHDA and CDR2 SQIVND (reference sequence).